The 21 T cell receptor beta chains below all came from one sample that was sequenced in a study of shared clonotypes between healthy human individuals. Libraries were prepared by immunoSEQ multiplex PCR; TCRdb keeps only in-frame clonotypes and omits some of them. Altogether about 770,000 clones are present, approximately 77% being singletons, with the ten largest covering approximately 1.7%. Sequenced input: memory CD4+ T cells sorted from blood. The subset: CD45RA-negative fraction. The origin of the receptors is a woman aged 30 to 39 in good health.

This clone was seen a single time. The chain is built from TRBV7-2 and TRBJ2-7; D is possibly TRBD1 or TRBD2 (5 bases each). CDR3 length: 16 amino acids. V lost 3 bases and J lost 6, with 21 bases in between. Germline V lookup: CDR1 SGHTA, CDR2 FQGNSA. CDR3 in amino acids: CASSFSGGTPLGEQYF. The CDR3 DNA reads as TGTGCCAGCAGCTTTAGTGGGGGAACCCCTCTCGGCGAGCAGTACTTC. Using reference TRBV7-2 and TRBJ2-7 for the parts outside the CDR3, the full variable domain is GAGVSQSPSNKVTEKGKDVELRCDPISGHTALYWYRQSLGQGLEFLIYFQGNSAPDKSGLPSDRFSAERTGGSVSTLTIQRTQQEDSAVYLCASSFSGGTPLGEQYFGPGTRLTVT.

By its share, this clone is medium-sized. CDR3 sequence: CASSWAGSSYEQYF. CDR3 coding DNA: TGTGCCAGCAGCTGGGCGGGCAGCTCCTACGAGCAGTACTTC. This chain uses TRBV7-2 with TRBJ2-7; D may be TRBD2 (5 bases). The V and J ends lost 4 bases and 0 bases respectively, with 10 bases between them. Germline values: CDR1 SGHTA, CDR2 FQGNSA. The CDR3 length is 14 residues. Variable domain in full (rest from reference TRBV7-2 and TRBJ2-7): GAGVSQSPSNKVTEKGKDVELRCDPISGHTALYWYRQSLGQGLEFLIYFQGNSAPDKSGLPSDRFSAERTGGSVSTLTIQRTQQEDSAVYLCASSWAGSSYEQYFGPGTRLTVT.

The chain combines TRBV5-1 with TRBJ2-7; D gene ambiguous. Trimming removed 0 bases at V and 2 bases at J, with 15 bases between. This CDR3 region has 16 residues. The germline gives CDR1 SGHRS, CDR2 YFSETQ. The CDR3 bases are TGCGCCAGCAGCTTGGCCGTTGTTAGTGGAGCCTACGAGCAGTACTTC. Protein product: CASSLAVVSGAYEQYF. Full variable domain (remainder filled in from reference TRBV5-1 and TRBJ2-7): KAGVTQTPRYLIKTRGQQVTLSCSPISGHRSVSWYQQTPGQGLQFLFEYFSETQRNKGNFPGRFSGRQFSNSRSEMNVSTLELGDSALYLCASSLAVVSGAYEQYFGPGTRLTVT.

The chain carries TRBV6-5 and TRBJ2-1; possible D gene TRBD1, 5 bases. V was trimmed by 0 bases and J by 0 bases, leaving 6 bases between them. The CDR3 covers 15 residues. CDR1 MNHEY and CDR2 SVGAGI come from the germline V gene. The DNA of the CDR3 is TGTGCCAGCAGTTACTCAGGGGACTCCTACAATGAGCAGTTCTTC. Protein sequence: CASSYSGDSYNEQFF.

J is TRBJ2-7 and V is TRBV2; TRBD1 aligns across 8 bases. Trimming cost V 7 bases and J 5 bases; bases outside gene matches: 13. CDR1 SNHLY and CDR2 FYNNEI come from the germline V gene. CDR3 length: 15 amino acids. CDR3 in amino acids: CASKPHSDRDHEQYF. The CDR3 bases are TGTGCCAGCAAGCCGCACTCGGACAGGGACCACGAGCAGTACTTC.

V gene TRBV27 combines with J gene TRBJ1-2; D uncertain. V dropped 3 bases and J dropped 2 bases, with 10 bases sitting between them. Per the germline V gene, CDR1 is MNHEY and CDR2 is SMNVEV (reference sequence). The CDR3 runs to 14 residues. CDR3 sequence (DNA): TGTGCCAGCAGTTTCCGGCCCGGGAACTATGGCTACACCTTC. Protein sequence: CASSFRPGNYGYTF.

This chain links TRBV5-1 with TRBJ2-1; TRBD1 matches 8 bases. The CDR3 is 15 residues long. V gave up 0 bases and J gave up 3 bases; unmatched junction bases: 2. Germline CDR1 reads SGHRS; CDR2 reads YFSETQ. CDR3 sequence reads: CASSLGQGYYNEQFF. The CDR3 region has the DNA TGCGCCAGCAGCTTGGGACAGGGGTACTACAATGAGCAGTTCTTC.

There are a few counts of this clone. This chain joins TRBV18 and TRBJ2-5; D ambiguous. The germline V and J ends were trimmed by 6 bases and 5 bases, with 10 bases remaining between them. The CDR3 is made up of 12 amino acids. Germline lookup yields CDR1 KGHSH and CDR2 LQKENI. The chain's CDR3 is CASSSSRETQYF. CDR3 DNA sequence: TGTGCCAGCTCGTCTTCTAGGGAGACCCAGTACTTC.

This clone was counted only a few times. This chain uses TRBV19 with TRBJ1-5; 9 bases fit TRBD1. CDR3 length: 15 residues. Germline V lookup: CDR1 LNHDA, CDR2 SQIVND (reference sequence). The junction had 4 bases not matched to a gene; V was cut back by 5 bases and J by 2 bases. DNA of the CDR3: TGTGCCAGTAGTCCTGGGGACAGGGGCAATCAGCCCCAGCATTTT. Translated: CASSPGDRGNQPQHF.

The chain joins TRBV7-9 to TRBJ1-1; 8 bases are shared with TRBD1. V shed 4 bases, J shed 0 bases, and the junction held 7 bases outside the gene matches. Per germline, CDR1 SEHNR and CDR2 FQNEAQ (reference sequence). CDR3 length: 16 amino acids. CDR3 DNA: TGTGCCAGCAGCTGGTATCGACAGGGGATGAACACTGAAGCTTTCTTT. Translated: CASSWYRQGMNTEAFF.

With respect to this clone: This specimen includes other DNA sequences encoding the same CDR3. The J gene is TRBJ2-6, the V gene TRBV5-1; 9 bases align to TRBD1. The CDR3 extends over 17 amino acids. CDR1 and CDR2 from the germline V gene are SGHRS and YFSETQ. J lost 1 base, V lost 2 bases, and 4 bases had no gene match. The CDR3 sequence is CASSFPGTGSGANVLTF. Written as DNA, the CDR3 is TGCGCCAGCAGCTTTCCCGGGACAGGGTCTGGGGCCAACGTCCTGACTTTC.

V gene TRBV5-1 combines with J gene TRBJ1-5, with 11 bases lining up with TRBD1. V shed 4 bases and J 5 bases; nucleotides not matched to a gene: 5. The length of the CDR3 is 15 residues. The germline V gene has CDR1 SGHRS and CDR2 YFSETQ. CDR3 sequence (DNA): TGCGCCAGCAGCCCGGGACAGGGGGAATATCAGCCCCAGCATTTT. It codes for CASSPGQGEYQPQHF. Complete variable domain (other parts from reference TRBV5-1 and TRBJ1-5): KAGVTQTPRYLIKTRGQQVTLSCSPISGHRSVSWYQQTPGQGLQFLFEYFSETQRNKGNFPGRFSGRQFSNSRSEMNVSTLELGDSALYLCASSPGQGEYQPQHFGDGTRLSIL.

This clone has at least ten counts. V gene TRBV30 combines with J gene TRBJ2-2, with D possibly being TRBD2 (6 bases). Looked up from germline, CDR1 is GTSNPN and CDR2 is SVGIG (reference sequence). Trimming shortened V by 0 bases and J by 5 bases, and 16 bases separated the two germline ends. This CDR3 has 16 amino acids. The CDR3 region has the DNA TGTGCCTGGAGTGTATACCGATTGGAGGGTACCGGGGAGCTGTTTTTT. This gives the protein CAWSVYRLEGTGELFF.

This rearrangement joins TRBV7-2 to TRBJ2-5; D might be TRBD1 or TRBD2, each matching 6 bases. The length of the CDR3 is 15 residues. Germline V CDR1 and CDR2: SGHTA, FQGNSA. Trimming took 1 base from V and 4 from J, leaving 13 bases between them. The CDR3 DNA follows: TGTGCCAGCAGCTTAGGTAGCGGAGGGGGAGAGACCCAGTACTTC. It encodes CASSLGSGGGETQYF.

This clone was seen once. V gene TRBV18 combines with J gene TRBJ1-1; TRBD1 agrees at 8 bases. CDR3 length equals 15 residues. Germline V lookup: CDR1 KGHSH, CDR2 LQKENI. Trimming cost V 3 bases and J 1 base; bases outside gene matches: 4. CDR3 in amino acids: CASSPPGGANTEAFF. The CDR3 DNA reads TGTGCCAGCTCACCTCCAGGGGGCGCGAACACTGAAGCTTTCTTT.

The chain joins TRBV6-1 to TRBJ1-5; D is unresolved. V gave up 2 bases and J gave up 2 bases, with 10 bases separating them. The CDR3 is 15 amino acids. In germline, CDR1 is MNHNS, CDR2 SASEGT. The CDR3 sequence: CASSEFLGGNQPQHF. CDR3 DNA: TGTGCCAGCAGTGAATTCCTTGGGGGCAATCAGCCCCAGCATTTT.

The rearrangement joins TRBV28 to TRBJ1-5; D is perhaps TRBD1 (6 bases). CDR1 and CDR2 (germline): MDHEN, SYDVKM. The CDR3 sequence is 17 residues long. V shed 7 bases and J shed 4 bases, with 23 bases lying between them. The CDR3 sequence is CASIREGGTRKNQPQHF. The CDR3, as DNA: TGTGCCAGCATAAGGGAGGGGGGGACGCGCAAGAATCAGCCCCAGCATTTT.

The V and J genes are TRBV5-1 and TRBJ1-5, with D perhaps TRBD1 (6 bases). V gave up 0 bases and J gave up 2 bases, with 12 bases separating them. CDR1 is SGHRS, CDR2 YFSETQ, per germline. The CDR3 consists of 16 residues. CDR3 region: CASSLEGDIGNQPQHF. In DNA, the CDR3 is TGCGCCAGCAGCTTGGAAGGGGACATCGGCAATCAGCCCCAGCATTTT.

This clone showed up just a few times. The V and J genes are TRBV27 and TRBJ2-3, with 8 bases matching TRBD1. Germline lookup yields CDR1 MNHEY and CDR2 SMNVEV (reference sequence). This CDR3 has 16 residues. V trimming: 1 base; J trimming: 5 bases; junction bases outside the gene matches: 8. CDR3 in amino acids: CASSLFGQGAGDTQYF. As DNA, the CDR3 is TGTGCCAGCAGTTTATTCGGTCAGGGGGCAGGAGATACGCAGTATTTT.

In regard to this clone: Distinct nucleotide sequences in the sample also encode this CDR3. The chain is built from TRBV5-1 and TRBJ2-7; D call uncertain. The V end lost 0 bases, the J end lost 2 bases, and 6 bases lay between the germline ends. Looked up from germline, CDR1 is SGHRS and CDR2 is YFSETQ. CDR3 length: 13 amino acids. This CDR3 reads CASSLDGPYEQYF. In DNA, the CDR3 is TGCGCCAGCAGCTTGGACGGACCCTACGAGCAGTACTTC.

This sequence joins TRBV11-2 and TRBJ1-1; the D gene is possibly TRBD1 (5 bases). The CDR3 spans 12 residues. V shed 3 bases and J shed 11 bases, with 13 bases lying between them. Germline V gene lookup returns CDR1 SGHAT and CDR2 FQNNGV. CDR3: CASSFSSGGAFF. The CDR3 DNA follows: TGTGCCAGCAGCTTCTCCTCCGGGGGTGCTTTCTTT.